This is a list of T cell receptor beta chains from one sample in a study of immune evolution from preneoplasia to lung adenocarcinoma. Generated by immunoSEQ multiplex PCR, the TCRdb table keeps only in-frame clones and is missing some. The sample records 6,000 to 6,500 clones, around 74% being singletons. Sequencing was done on a sample of FFPE adjacent normal lung tissue. The receptors stem from an older donor with lung adenocarcinoma. The CDR3 runs from the conserved cysteine through the conserved F or W. D genes are given only for firm matches. Clone size is not always given. Where it is, it says once, few, many or a class for expanded clones.

abundance,d_gene,v_gene,j_gene,CDR3nt,CDR3aa
-,-,TRBV15,TRBJ1-1,TGTGCCACCAGCAGAGCGGGGAACACTGAAGCTTTCTTT,CATSRAGNTEAFF
-,-,TRBV29-1,TRBJ1-2,TGCAGCGCAGGGTTTGGTGGCTACACCTTC,CSAGFGGYTF
-,-,TRBV18,TRBJ1-1,TGTGCCAGCTCACTTTTCCAGGGCGGAACCACTGAAGCTTTCTTT,CASSLFQGGTTEAFF
-,-,TRBV11-3,TRBJ2-5,TGTGCCAGCAGCTTATTCCCGGACAGCCAAGAGACCCAGTACTTC,CASSLFPDSQETQYF
-,TRBD1,TRBV4-2,TRBJ1-3,TGTGCCAGCAGCCAAGAGGACAGGTCTGGAAACACCATATATTTT,CASSQEDRSGNTIYF
-,TRBD1,TRBV6-6,TRBJ2-7,TGTGCCAGCAGACGGGACAGGGGGCTCAGTGAGCAGTACTTC,CASRRDRGLSEQYF
-,-,TRBV6-1,TRBJ2-7,TGTGCCAGCAGCCAGGGGCTCGACGAGCAGTACTTC,CASSQGLDEQYF
-,-,TRBV4-1,TRBJ2-5,TGCGCCAGCAGCCAAGTGGTGGTGGAGACCCAGTACTTC,CASSQVVVETQYF
-,-,TRBV7-8,TRBJ1-2,TGTGCCAGCAGCGAAGCAGGATTGGGCGGCTATGGCTACACCTTC,CASSEAGLGGYGYTF
-,TRBD1,TRBV28,TRBJ2-7,TGTGCCAGCAGGGAAGGGACAGCGAAATACGAGCAGTACTTC,CASREGTAKYEQYF
-,-,TRBV6-9,TRBJ2-5,TGTGCCAGCAGCCCCCCCGAGGAGACCCAGTACTTC,CASSPPEETQYF
-,-,TRBV6-4,TRBJ2-2,TGTGCCAGCAGTAACGCAGGCGGCACCGGGGAGCTGTTTTTT,CASSNAGGTGELFF
few,-,TRBV28,TRBJ2-7,TGTGCCAGCAGCCTACTCCGGGGAGTGAGGGAGCAGTACTTC,CASSLLRGVREQYF
few,-,TRBV7-3,TRBJ2-3,TGTGCCAGCAGCTCCCCCTACGCAGATACGCAGTATTTT,CASSSPYADTQYF
-,-,TRBV11-3,TRBJ1-2,TGTGCCAGCAGCTTACGCGACGGGAGAGAATATGGCTACACCTTC,CASSLRDGREYGYTF
-,-,TRBV7-8,TRBJ1-1,TGTGCCAGCAGCTTAGATGCGGGTGGAGCTGAAGCTTTCTTT,CASSLDAGGAEAFF
-,TRBD2,TRBV4-1,TRBJ2-5,TGCGCCAGCAGCCAACCGGGACTAGCGGGAGGGGTGGGGGGAAAAGAGACCCAGTACTTC,CASSQPGLAGGVGGKETQYF
-,TRBD2,TRBV18,TRBJ2-3,TGTGCCAGCTCACCAGGACTAGCGGGAGTCGGGGATACGCAGTATTTT,CASSPGLAGVGDTQYF
-,-,TRBV6-1,TRBJ1-1,TGTGCCAGCAAACCGCGACATAATGCGGATACTGAAGCTTTCTTT,CASKPRHNADTEAFF
-,-,TRBV4-2,TRBJ2-7,TGTGCCAGCAGGCCGGGACCGATAGACTCCTACGAGCAGTACTTC,CASRPGPIDSYEQYF
-,-,TRBV20-1,TRBJ1-2,TGCAGTGCTAGAGTAGGGTATGGCTACACCTTC,CSARVGYGYTF
-,-,TRBV19,TRBJ2-5,TGTGCCAGTAGTAAGTTAGGAGGCCAAGAGACCCAGTACTTC,CASSKLGGQETQYF
few,-,TRBV12-5,TRBJ1-2,TGTGCTAGTGGTTCGCCCGTCCATGGCTACACCTTC,CASGSPVHGYTF
once,-,TRBV27,TRBJ1-1,TGTGCCAGCAGTCCACGGAGGAACACTGAAGCTTTCTTT,CASSPRRNTEAFF
-,-,TRBV5-1,TRBJ2-3,TGCGCCAGCAGCTTGGAGTATAGCGATACGCAGTATTTT,CASSLEYSDTQYF
-,-,TRBV4-1,TRBJ1-6,TGCGCCAGCAGCAGGGACGGCTCGCGGAGGGATAATTCACCCCTCCACTTT,CASSRDGSRRDNSPLHF
-,TRBD2,TRBV7-3,TRBJ2-3,TGTGCCAGCAGCCCGCGGGGTAGCGGGGGATCCGAGGGTAGCACAGATACGCAGTATTTT,CASSPRGSGGSEGSTDTQYF
-,-,TRBV5-1,TRBJ1-2,TGCGCCAGCAGTCGGGACACAGACGGATATGGCTACACCTTC,CASSRDTDGYGYTF
-,-,TRBV9,TRBJ2-1,TGTGCCAGCAGCGTAGCCAGAAACAATGAGCAGTTCTTC,CASSVARNNEQFF
-,-,TRBV30,TRBJ2-7,TGTGCCTGGAGTCCTTTGGGCGGAGGGACCTACGAGCAGTACTTC,CAWSPLGGGTYEQYF
-,-,TRBV15,TRBJ1-1,TGTGCCACCAGCAGAGAGGGAAACACTGAAGCTTTCTTT,CATSREGNTEAFF
-,TRBD2,TRBV19,TRBJ2-1,TGTGCCAGTAGTCTAGCGGGAGGGCCCGGTGAGCAGTTCTTC,CASSLAGGPGEQFF
-,TRBD2,TRBV7-2,TRBJ2-1,TGTGCCAGCAGCTTACGATCCCACCAACTAGCGGGAGGGCGGGGTGAGCAGTTCTTC,CASSLRSHQLAGGRGEQFF
few,TRBD1,TRBV30,TRBJ2-5,TGTGCCTGGAGGAGGACAGGGGGCCAAGAGACCCAGTACTTC,CAWRRTGGQETQYF
-,TRBD1,TRBV27,TRBJ1-2,TGTGCCAGCAGTTTAGCAGGGGGTTACTATGGCTACACCTTC,CASSLAGGYYGYTF
-,-,TRBV6-1,TRBJ1-1,TGTGCCAGCAGTACGACAGGAGTGAACACTGAAGCTTTCTTT,CASSTTGVNTEAFF
-,-,TRBV5-6,TRBJ2-7,TGTGCCAGCAGCCGGGACCGCTACGAGCAGTACTTC,CASSRDRYEQYF
-,-,TRBV10-2,TRBJ1-6,TGCGCCAGCAAGGACAGTTCGAATTCACCCCTCCACTTT,CASKDSSNSPLHF
-,-,TRBV10-3,TRBJ2-1,TGTGCCATCAGTGACTTTGGTGAGCAGTTCTTC,CAISDFGEQFF
-,-,TRBV5-1,TRBJ1-1,TGCGCCAGCAGCTTAGGGGTGGGCTCGACTGAAGCTTTCTTT,CASSLGVGSTEAFF
-,TRBD1,TRBV29-1,TRBJ2-5,TGCAGCGTCGCTCCTCAGGGGGCACAAGAGACCCAGTACTTC,CSVAPQGAQETQYF
-,TRBD1,TRBV7-2,TRBJ1-2,TGTGCCAGCAGCTTAGGCACTTTCGGGGACAGGGAGCGTGGCTACACCTTC,CASSLGTFGDRERGYTF
-,-,TRBV7-3,TRBJ2-2,TGTGCCAGCAGCTTACGGCCCGGGGAGCTGTTTTTT,CASSLRPGELFF
few,-,TRBV7-6,TRBJ1-3,TGTGCCAGCTCTGGCGAGACAGAAGGAAACACCATATATTTT,CASSGETEGNTIYF
-,TRBD1,TRBV5-1,TRBJ1-4,TGCGCCAGCACCACAGGGGGCGGTCTTAATGAAAAACTGTTTTTT,CASTTGGGLNEKLFF
few,-,TRBV11-3,TRBJ2-1,TGTGCCAGCAGCTTAGTTTCGCTAGACTACAATGAGCAGTTCTTC,CASSLVSLDYNEQFF
-,-,TRBV7-2,TRBJ2-7,TGTGCCAGCAGCTTCCAGGGGAGGCCCTACGAGCAGTACTTC,CASSFQGRPYEQYF
-,TRBD1,TRBV9,TRBJ1-2,TGTGCCAGCAGCGTACGACAGGGGTATGGCTACACCTTC,CASSVRQGYGYTF
-,TRBD1,TRBV6-5,TRBJ2-7,TGTGCCAGCAAACGGGGACAGGGCTACGAGCAGTACTTC,CASKRGQGYEQYF
-,-,TRBV9,TRBJ1-2,TGTGCCAGCAGCGTAGGGGCCGGGAGCGGCTATGGCTACACCTTC,CASSVGAGSGYGYTF
-,TRBD1,TRBV30,TRBJ1-5,TGTGCCTGGAGTCACCCTAAGACAGGGGGTAATCAGCCCCGGCATTTT,CAWSHPKTGGNQPRHF
-,-,TRBV10-3,TRBJ1-1,TGTGCCATCAGGGCCGGGACCGCGGGGACTGAAGCTTTCTTT,CAIRAGTAGTEAFF
-,TRBD1,TRBV7-9,TRBJ1-1,TGTGCCAGCAGCCCGGACAGGTATGAGACTTTCTTT,CASSPDRYETFF